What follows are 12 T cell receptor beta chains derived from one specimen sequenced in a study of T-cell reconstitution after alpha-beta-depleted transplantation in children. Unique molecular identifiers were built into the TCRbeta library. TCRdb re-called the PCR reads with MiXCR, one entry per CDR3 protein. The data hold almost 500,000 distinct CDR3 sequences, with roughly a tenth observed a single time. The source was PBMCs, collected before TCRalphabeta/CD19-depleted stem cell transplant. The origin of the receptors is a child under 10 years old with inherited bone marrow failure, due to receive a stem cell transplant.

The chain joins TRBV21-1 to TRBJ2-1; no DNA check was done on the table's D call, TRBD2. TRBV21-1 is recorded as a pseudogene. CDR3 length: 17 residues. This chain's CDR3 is CASSKGSCPKKYNEQFF. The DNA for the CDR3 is TGTGCCAGCAGCAAAGGCTCCTGCCCTAAGAAATACAATGAGCAGTTCTTC.

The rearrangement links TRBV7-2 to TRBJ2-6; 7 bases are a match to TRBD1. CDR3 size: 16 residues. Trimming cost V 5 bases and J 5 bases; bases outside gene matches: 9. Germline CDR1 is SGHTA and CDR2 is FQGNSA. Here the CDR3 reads CASSRDSPTWANVLTF. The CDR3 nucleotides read TGTGCCAGCAGCCGGGACAGTCCCACTTGGGCCAACGTCCTGACTTTC.

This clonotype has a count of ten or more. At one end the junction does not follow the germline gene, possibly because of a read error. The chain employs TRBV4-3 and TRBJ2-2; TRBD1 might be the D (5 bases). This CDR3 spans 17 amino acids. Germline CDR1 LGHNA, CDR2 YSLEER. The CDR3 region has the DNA TGCGCCAGCAGCCAATCTTTGGCAGTCTGGGGCACCTGGGAGCTGTTTTTT. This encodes CASSQSLAVWGTWELFF.

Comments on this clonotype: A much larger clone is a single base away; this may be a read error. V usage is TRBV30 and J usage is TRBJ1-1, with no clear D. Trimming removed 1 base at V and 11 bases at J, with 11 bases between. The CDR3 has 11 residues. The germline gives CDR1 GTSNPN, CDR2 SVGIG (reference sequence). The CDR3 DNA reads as TGTGCCTGGAGTGGACCATCGCCGGCTTTCTTT. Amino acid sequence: CAWSGPSPAFF.

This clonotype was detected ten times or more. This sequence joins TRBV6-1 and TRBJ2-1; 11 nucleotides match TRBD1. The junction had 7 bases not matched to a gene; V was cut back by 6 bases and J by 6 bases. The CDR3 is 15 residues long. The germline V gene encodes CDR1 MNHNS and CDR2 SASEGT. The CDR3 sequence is CASSRRDRGFNEQFF. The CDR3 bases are TGTGCCAGCAGCCGCCGGGACAGGGGGTTCAATGAGCAGTTCTTC.

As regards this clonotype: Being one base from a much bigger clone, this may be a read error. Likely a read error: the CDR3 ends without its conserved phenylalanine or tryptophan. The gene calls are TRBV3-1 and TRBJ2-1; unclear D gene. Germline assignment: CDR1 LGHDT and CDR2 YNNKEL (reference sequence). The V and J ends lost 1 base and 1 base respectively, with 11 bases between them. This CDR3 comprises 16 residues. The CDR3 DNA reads TGTGCCAGCAGCCAAGGAGTAAGGGATTCCTACAATGAGCAGTTCCTC. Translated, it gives CASSQGVRDSYNEQFL.

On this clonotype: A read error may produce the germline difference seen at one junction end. The CDR3 spells CSAMPPPYGQYF. The DNA of the CDR3 is TGCAGTGCCATGCCTCCCCCCTACGGGCAGTACTTC. This chain links TRBV20-1 with TRBJ2-7; D is uncertain. Germline CDR1 is DFQATT and CDR2 is SNEGSKA (reference sequence). The CDR3 runs 12 residues.

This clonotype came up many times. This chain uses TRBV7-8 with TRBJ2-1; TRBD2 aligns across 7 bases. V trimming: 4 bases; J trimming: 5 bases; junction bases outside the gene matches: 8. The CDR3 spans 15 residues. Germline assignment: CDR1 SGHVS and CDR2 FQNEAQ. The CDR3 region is CASSSRLAENNEQFF. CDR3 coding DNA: TGTGCCAGCAGCTCACGACTAGCTGAGAACAATGAGCAGTTCTTC.

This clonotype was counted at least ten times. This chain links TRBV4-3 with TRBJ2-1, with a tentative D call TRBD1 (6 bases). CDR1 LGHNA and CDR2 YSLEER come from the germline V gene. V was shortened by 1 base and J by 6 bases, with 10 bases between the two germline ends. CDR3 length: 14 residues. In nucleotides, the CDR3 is TGCGCCAGCAGCCAAGTACAGGGCACCAATGAGCAGTTCTTC. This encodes CASSQVQGTNEQFF.

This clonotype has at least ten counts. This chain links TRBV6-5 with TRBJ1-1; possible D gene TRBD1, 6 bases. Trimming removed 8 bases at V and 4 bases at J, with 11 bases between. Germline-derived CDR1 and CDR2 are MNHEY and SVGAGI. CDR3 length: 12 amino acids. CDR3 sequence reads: CASRGGGTEAFF. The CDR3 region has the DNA TGTGCCAGCCGAGGGGGAGGCACTGAAGCTTTCTTT.

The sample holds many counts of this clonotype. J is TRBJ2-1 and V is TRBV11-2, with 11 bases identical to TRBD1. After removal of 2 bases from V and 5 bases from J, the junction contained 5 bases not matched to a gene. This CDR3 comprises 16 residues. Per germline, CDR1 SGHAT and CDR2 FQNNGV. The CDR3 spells CASSLRGQGANNEQFF. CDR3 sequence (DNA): TGTGCCAGCAGCTTAAGAGGACAGGGGGCTAACAATGAGCAGTTCTTC. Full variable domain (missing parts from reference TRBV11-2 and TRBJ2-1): EAGVAQSPRYKIIEKRQSVAFWCNPISGHATLYWYQQILGQGPKLLIQFQNNGVVDDSQLPKDRFSAERLKGVDSTLKIQPAKLEDSAVYLCASSLRGQGANNEQFFGPGTRLTVL.

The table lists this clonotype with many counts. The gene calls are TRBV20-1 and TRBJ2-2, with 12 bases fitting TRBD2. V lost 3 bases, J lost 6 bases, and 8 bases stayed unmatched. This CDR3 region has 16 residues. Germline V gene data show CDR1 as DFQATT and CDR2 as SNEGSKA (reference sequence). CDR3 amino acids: CSASVLAGGKAGELFF. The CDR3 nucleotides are TGCAGTGCTAGTGTGCTAGCGGGAGGGAAGGCCGGGGAGCTGTTTTTT.